This T cell receptor (beta chain) was obtained from a study of cytomegalovirus exposure and HLA in healthy donors. Primers included in the PCR were 60 Vbeta and 13 Jbeta primers. Using immunoSEQ multiplex PCR, the repertoire was profiled, and TCRdb retains in-frame clones only, with some absent. This sample carries roughly 100,000 clones, approximately 77% of them seen once, and the ten largest clones take around 5%. CDR1 is MNHNY and CDR2 is SVGAGI in the germline V gene (reference sequence). Trimming took 6 bases from V and 5 from J; bases not matched to a gene: 9. The CDR3 contains 14 residues. Only one count was recorded for this clone.

Sequenced input: PBMCs. The clonotype was recovered from a woman in her thirties or forties in good health and CMV-seronegative. The genes are TRBV6-6 and TRBJ2-5, with 7 nucleotides matching TRBD1. The CDR3 coding sequence is TGTGCCAGCAGCCCGACAGGGAGCGCGGAGACCCAGTACTTC. It codes for CASSPTGSAETQYF.